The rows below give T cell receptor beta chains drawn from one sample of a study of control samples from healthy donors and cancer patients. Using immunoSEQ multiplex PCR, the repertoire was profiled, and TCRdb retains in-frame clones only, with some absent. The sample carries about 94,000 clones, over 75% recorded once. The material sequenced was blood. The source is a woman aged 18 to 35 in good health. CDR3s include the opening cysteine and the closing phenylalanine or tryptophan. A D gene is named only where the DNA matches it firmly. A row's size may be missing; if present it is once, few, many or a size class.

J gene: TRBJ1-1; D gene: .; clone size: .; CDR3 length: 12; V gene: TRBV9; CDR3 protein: CASSAKNTEAFF; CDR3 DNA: TGTGCCAGCAGCGCGAAGAACACTGAAGCTTTCTTT
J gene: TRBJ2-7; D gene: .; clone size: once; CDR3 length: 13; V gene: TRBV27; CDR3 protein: CASSLGGRDEQYF; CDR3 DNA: TGTGCCAGCAGTCTTGGGGGTAGGGACGAGCAGTACTTC
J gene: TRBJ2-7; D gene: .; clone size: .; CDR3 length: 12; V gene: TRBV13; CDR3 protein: CASSFTVYEQYF; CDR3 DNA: TGTGCCAGCAGCTTCACCGTCTACGAGCAGTACTTC
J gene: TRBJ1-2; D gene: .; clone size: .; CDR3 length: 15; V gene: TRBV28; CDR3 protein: CASSFRQTGPVYYTF; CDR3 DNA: TGTGCCAGCAGTTTCAGACAGACAGGCCCCGTGTATTACACCTTC
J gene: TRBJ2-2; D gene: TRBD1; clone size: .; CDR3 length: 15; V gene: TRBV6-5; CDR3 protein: CASSLRDRDTGELFF; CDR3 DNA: TGTGCCAGCAGTCTCCGGGACAGAGACACCGGGGAGCTGTTTTTT
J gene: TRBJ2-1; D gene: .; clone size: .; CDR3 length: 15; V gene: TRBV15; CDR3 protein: CATRHRDTAYNEQFF; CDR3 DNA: TGTGCCACCAGACACCGGGACACTGCCTACAATGAGCAGTTCTTC
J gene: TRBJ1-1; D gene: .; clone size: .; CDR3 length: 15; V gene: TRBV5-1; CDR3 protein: CASSLVAGSSGEAFF; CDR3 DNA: TGCGCCAGCAGCTTGGTTGCGGGTTCGAGTGGTGAAGCTTTCTTT
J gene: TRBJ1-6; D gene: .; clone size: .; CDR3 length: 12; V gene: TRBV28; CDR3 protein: CASRTDDSPLHF; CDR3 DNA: TGTGCCAGCAGGACAGATGATTCACCCCTCCACTTT
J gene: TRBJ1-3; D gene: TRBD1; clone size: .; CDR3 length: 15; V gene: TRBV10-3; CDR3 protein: CAISGPTGTGNTIYF; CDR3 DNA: TGTGCCATCAGTGGGCCGACAGGGACTGGAAACACCATATATTTT
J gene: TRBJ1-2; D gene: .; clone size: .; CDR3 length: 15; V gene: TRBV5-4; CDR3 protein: CASSLAREVNYGYTF; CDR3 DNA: TGTGCCAGCAGCTTGGCCCGGGAAGTAAACTATGGCTACACCTTC
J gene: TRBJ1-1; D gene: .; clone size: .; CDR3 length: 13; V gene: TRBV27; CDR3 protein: CASSLLANTEAFF; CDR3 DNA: TGTGCCAGCAGTTTATTGGCGAACACTGAAGCTTTCTTT
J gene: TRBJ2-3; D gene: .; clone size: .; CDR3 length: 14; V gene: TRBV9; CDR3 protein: CASSVELRPDTQYF; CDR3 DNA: TGTGCCAGCAGCGTAGAGCTCAGGCCAGATACGCAGTATTTT
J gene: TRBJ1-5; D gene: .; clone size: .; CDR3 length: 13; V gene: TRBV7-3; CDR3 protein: CASSLMASEAQHF; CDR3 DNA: TGTGCCAGCAGCTTAATGGCCTCGGAGGCCCAGCATTTT
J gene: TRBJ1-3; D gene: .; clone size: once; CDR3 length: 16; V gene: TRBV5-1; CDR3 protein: CASSLPVDGSGNTIYF; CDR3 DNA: TGCGCCAGCAGCTTGCCGGTGGATGGGTCTGGAAACACCATATATTTT
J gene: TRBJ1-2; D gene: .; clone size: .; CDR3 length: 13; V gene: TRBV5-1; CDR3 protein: CASSLDRRYGYTF; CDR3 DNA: TGCGCCAGCAGCTTGGACAGGAGATATGGCTACACCTTC
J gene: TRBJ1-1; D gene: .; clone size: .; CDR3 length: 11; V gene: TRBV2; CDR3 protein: CASSVIAEAFF; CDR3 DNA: TGTGCCAGCAGTGTTATTGCTGAAGCTTTCTTT
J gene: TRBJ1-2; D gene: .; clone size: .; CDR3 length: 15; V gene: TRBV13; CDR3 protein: CASSLESRNNYGYTF; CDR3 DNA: TGTGCCAGCAGCTTAGAGTCCAGAAATAACTATGGCTACACCTTC
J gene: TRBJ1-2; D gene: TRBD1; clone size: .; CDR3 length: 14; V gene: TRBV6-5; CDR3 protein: CASRSNRGETGYTF; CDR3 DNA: TGTGCCAGCAGGAGCAACAGGGGGGAGACTGGCTACACCTTC
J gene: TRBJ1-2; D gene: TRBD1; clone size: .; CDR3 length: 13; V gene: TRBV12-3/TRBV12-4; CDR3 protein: CASSRDREYGYTF; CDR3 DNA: TGTGCCAGCAGTCGGGACAGAGAATATGGCTACACCTTC
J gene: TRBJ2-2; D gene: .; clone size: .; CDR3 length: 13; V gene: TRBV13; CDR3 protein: CASSSGLTGELFF; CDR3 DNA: TGTGCCAGCAGCTCGGGGCTGACCGGGGAGCTGTTTTTT
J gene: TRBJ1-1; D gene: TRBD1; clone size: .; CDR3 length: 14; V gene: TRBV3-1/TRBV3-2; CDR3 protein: CASSLTGGQTEAFF; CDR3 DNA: TGTGCCAGCAGCCTGACAGGGGGCCAGACTGAAGCTTTCTTT
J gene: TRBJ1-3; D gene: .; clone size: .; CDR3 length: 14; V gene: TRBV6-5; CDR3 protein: CASRSTDSGNTIYF; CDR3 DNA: TGTGCCAGCAGATCGACAGACTCTGGAAACACCATATATTTT
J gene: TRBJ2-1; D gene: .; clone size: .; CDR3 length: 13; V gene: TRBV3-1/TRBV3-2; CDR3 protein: CASSQDIRYEQFF; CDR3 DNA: TGTGCCAGCAGCCAAGATATACGGTATGAGCAGTTCTTC
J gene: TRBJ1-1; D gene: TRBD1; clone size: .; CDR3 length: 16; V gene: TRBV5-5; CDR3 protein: CASSLASGTGRTEAFF; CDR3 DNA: TGTGCCAGCAGCTTGGCCTCCGGGACAGGACGCACTGAAGCTTTCTTT
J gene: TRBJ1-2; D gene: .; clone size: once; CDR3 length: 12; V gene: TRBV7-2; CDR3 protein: CASSFQDYGYTF; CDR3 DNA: TGTGCCAGCAGCTTTCAAGACTATGGCTACACCTTC
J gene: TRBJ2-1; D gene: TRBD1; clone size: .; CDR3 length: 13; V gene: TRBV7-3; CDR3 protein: CASSRDRDNEQFF; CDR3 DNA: TGTGCCAGCAGCCGGGACAGGGACAATGAGCAGTTCTTC
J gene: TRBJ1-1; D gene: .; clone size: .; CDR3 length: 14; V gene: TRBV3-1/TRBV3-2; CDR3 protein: CASSQSGADTEAFF; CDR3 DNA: TGTGCCAGCAGCCAATCTGGGGCCGACACTGAAGCTTTCTTT
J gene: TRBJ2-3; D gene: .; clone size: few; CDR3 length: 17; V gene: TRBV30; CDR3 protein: CAWSVRLPGRKSDTQYF; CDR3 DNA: TGTGCCTGGAGTGTAAGGTTGCCCGGCAGGAAGTCAGATACGCAGTATTTT
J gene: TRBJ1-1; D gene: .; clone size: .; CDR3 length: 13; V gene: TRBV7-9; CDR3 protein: CASSSDRDTEAFF; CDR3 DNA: TGTGCCAGCAGCTCCGACCGGGACACTGAAGCTTTCTTT
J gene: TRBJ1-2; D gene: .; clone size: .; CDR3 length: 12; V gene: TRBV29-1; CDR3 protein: CSVLAGEDGYTF; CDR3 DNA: TGCAGCGTTTTGGCAGGGGAGGATGGCTACACCTTC
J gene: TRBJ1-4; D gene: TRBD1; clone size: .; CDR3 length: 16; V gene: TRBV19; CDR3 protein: CASSTRTGLTNEKLFF; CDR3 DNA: TGTGCCAGTAGTACCAGGACAGGGCTCACAAATGAAAAACTGTTTTTT
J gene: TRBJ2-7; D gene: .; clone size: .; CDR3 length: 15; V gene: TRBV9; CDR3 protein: CASSVGGTNPAEQYF; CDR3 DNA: TGTGCCAGCAGCGTAGGGGGGACAAACCCCGCCGAGCAGTACTTC
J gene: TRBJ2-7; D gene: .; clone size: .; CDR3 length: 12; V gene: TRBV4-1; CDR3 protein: CASSQDSGEQYF; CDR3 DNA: TGCGCCAGCAGCCAAGATTCGGGCGAGCAGTACTTC